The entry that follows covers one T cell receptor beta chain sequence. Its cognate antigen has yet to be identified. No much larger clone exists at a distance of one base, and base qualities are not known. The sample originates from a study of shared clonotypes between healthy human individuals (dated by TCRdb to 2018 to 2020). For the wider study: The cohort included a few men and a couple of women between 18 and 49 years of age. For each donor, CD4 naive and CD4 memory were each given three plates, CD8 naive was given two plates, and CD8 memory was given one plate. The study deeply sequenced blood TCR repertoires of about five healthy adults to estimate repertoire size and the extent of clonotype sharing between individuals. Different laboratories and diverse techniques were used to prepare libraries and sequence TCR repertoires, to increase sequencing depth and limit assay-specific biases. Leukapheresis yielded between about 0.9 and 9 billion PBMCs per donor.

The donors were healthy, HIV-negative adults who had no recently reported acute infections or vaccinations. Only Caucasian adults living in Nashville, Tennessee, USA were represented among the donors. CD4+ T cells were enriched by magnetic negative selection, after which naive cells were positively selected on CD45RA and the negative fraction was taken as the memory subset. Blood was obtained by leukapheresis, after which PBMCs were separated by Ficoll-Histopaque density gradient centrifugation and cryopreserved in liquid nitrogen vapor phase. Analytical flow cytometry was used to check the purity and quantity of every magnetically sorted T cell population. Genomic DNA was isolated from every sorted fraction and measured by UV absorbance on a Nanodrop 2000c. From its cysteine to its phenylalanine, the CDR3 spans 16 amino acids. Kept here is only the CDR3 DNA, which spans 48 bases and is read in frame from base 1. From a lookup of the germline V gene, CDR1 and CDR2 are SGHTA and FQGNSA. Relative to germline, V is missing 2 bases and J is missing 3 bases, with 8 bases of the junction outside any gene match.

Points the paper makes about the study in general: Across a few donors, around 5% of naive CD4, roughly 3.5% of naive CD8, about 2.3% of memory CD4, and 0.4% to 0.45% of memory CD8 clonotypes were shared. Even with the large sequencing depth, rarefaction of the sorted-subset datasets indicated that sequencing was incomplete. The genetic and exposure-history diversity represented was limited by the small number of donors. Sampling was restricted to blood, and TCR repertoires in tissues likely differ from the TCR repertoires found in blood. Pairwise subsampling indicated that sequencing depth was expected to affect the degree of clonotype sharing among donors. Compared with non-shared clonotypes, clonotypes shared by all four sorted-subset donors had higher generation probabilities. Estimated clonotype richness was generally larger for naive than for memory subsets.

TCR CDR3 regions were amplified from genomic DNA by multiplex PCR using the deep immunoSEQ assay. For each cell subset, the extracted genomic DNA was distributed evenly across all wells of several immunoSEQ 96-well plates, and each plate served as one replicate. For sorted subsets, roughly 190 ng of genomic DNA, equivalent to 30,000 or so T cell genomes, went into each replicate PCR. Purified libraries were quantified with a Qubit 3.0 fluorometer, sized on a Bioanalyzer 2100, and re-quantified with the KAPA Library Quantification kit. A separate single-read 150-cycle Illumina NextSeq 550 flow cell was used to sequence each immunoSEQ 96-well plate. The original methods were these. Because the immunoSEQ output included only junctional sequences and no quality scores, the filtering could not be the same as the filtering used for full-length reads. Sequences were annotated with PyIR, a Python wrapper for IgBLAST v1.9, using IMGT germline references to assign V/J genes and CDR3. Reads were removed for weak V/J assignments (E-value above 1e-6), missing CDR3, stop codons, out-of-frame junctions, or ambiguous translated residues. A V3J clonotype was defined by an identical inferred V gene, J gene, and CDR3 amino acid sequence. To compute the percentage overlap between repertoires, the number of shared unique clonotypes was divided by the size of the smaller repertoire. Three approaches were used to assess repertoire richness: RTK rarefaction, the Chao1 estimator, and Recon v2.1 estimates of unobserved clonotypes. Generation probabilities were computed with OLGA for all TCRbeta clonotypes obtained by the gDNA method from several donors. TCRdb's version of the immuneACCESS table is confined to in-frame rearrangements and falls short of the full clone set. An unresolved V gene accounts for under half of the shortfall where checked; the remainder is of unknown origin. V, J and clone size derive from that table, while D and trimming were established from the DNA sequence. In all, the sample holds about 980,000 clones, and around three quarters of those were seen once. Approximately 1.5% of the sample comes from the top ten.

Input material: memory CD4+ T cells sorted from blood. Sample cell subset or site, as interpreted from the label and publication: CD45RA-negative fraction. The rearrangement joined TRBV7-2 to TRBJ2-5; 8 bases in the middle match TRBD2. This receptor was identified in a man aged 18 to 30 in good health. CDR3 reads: CASSLFAGGLKETQYF. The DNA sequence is TGTGCCAGCAGCTTATTTGCGGGGGGCCTTAAAGAGACCCAGTACTTC.